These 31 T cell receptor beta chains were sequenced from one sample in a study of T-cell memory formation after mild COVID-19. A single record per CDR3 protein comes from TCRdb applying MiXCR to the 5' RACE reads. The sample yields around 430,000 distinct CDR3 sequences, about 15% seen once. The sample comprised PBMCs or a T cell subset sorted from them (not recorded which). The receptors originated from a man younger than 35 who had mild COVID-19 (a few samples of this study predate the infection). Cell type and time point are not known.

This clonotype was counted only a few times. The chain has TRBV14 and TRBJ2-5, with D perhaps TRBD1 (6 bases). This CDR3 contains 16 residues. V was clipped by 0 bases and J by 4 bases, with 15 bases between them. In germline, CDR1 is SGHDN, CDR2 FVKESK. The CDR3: CASSQDRTAYGETQYF. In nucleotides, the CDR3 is TGTGCCAGCAGCCAAGACAGGACAGCTTACGGAGAGACCCAGTACTTC.

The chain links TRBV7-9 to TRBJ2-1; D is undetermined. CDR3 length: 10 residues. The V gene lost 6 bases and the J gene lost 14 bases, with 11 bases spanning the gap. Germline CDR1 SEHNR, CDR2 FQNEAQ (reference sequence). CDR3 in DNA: TGTGCCAGCAGTTCCGGGTCCGAGTTCTTC. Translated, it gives CASSSGSEFF.

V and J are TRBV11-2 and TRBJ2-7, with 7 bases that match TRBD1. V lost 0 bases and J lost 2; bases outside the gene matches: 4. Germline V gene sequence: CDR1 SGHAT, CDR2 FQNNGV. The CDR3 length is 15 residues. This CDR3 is CASSLESQGPYEQYF. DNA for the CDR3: TGTGCCAGCAGCTTAGAGTCACAGGGGCCCTACGAGCAGTACTTC.

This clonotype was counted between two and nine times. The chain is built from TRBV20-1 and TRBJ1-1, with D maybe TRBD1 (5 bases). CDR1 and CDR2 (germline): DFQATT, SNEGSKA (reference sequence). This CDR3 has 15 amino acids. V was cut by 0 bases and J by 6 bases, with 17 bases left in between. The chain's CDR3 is CSAREGSTGGAEAFF. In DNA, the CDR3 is TGCAGTGCTAGAGAAGGGTCAACGGGAGGGGCTGAAGCTTTCTTT.

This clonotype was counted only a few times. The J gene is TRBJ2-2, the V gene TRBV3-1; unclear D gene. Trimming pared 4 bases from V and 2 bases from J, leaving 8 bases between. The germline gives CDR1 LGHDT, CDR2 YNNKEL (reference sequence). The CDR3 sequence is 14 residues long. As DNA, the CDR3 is TGTGCCAGCAGCCGTTTCACAAACACCGGGGAGCTGTTTTTT. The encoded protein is CASSRFTNTGELFF.

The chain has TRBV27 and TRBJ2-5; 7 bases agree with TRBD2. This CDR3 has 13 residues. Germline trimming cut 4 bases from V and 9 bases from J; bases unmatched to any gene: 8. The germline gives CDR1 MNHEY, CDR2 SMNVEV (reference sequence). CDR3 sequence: CASSSVVRGAQYF. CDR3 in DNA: TGTGCCAGCAGTTCTGTGGTCCGGGGGGCCCAGTACTTC.

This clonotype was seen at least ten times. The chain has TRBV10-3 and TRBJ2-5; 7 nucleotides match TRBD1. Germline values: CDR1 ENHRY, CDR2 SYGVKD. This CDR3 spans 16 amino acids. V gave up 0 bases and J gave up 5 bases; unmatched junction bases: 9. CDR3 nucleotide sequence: TGTGCCATCAGTGAGTCTCAGACAGGGTCGAGGGAGACCCAGTACTTC. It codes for CAISESQTGSRETQYF.

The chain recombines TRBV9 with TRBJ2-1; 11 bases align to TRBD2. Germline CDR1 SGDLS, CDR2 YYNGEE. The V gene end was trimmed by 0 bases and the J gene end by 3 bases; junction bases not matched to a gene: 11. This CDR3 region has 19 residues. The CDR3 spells CASSVATWASGGHYNEQFF. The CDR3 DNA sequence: TGTGCCAGCAGCGTAGCTACGTGGGCTAGCGGGGGGCACTACAATGAGCAGTTCTTC. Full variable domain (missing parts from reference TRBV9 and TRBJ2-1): DSGVTQTPKHLITATGQRVTLRCSPRSGDLSVYWYQQSLDQGLQFLIQYYNGEERAKGNILERFSAQQFPDLHSELNLSSLELGDSALYFCASSVATWASGGHYNEQFFGPGTRLTVL.

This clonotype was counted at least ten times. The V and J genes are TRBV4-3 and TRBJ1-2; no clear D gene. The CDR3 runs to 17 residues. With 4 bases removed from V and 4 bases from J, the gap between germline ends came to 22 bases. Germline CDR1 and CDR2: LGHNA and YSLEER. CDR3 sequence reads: CASSPERTVNLRYGYTF. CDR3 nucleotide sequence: TGCGCCAGCAGCCCCGAGCGGACTGTTAATTTACGCTATGGCTACACCTTC.

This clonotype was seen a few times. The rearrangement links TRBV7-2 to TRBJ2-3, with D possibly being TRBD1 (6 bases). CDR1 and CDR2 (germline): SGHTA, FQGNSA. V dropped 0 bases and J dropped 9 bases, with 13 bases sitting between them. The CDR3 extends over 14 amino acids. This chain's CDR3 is CASSLAFRQDTQYF. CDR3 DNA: TGTGCCAGCAGCTTAGCTTTCCGACAGGACACGCAGTATTTT. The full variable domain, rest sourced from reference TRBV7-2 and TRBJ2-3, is GAGVSQSPSNKVTEKGKDVELRCDPISGHTALYWYRQSLGQGLEFLIYFQGNSAPDKSGLPSDRFSAERTGGSVSTLTIQRTQQEDSAVYLCASSLAFRQDTQYFGPGTRLTVL.

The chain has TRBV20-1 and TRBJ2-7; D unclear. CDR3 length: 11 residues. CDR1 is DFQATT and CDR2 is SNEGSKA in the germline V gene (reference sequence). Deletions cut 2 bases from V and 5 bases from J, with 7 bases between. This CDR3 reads CSARSGHEQYV. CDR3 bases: TGCAGTGCTAGATCCGGGCACGAGCAGTACGTC.

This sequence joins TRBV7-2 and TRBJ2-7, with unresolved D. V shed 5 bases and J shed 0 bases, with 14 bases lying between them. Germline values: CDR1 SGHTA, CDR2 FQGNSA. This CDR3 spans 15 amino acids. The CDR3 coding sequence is TGTGCCAGCAGCGTCAGCCTCGTAAGCTCCTACGAGCAGTACGTC. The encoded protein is CASSVSLVSSYEQYV.

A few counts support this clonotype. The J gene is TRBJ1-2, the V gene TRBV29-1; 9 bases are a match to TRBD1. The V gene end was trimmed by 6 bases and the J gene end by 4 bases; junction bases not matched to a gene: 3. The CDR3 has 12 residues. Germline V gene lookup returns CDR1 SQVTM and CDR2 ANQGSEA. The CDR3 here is CSVPGQGYGYTF. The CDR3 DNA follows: TGCAGCGTCCCGGGACAGGGCTATGGCTACACCTTC. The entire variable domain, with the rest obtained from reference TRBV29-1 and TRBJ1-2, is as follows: SAVISQKPSRDICQRGTSLTIQCQVDSQVTMMFWYRQQPGQSLTLIATANQGSEATYESGFVIDKFPISRPNLTFSTLTVSNMSPEDSSIYLCSVPGQGYGYTFGSGTRLTVV.

For the CDR3, the DNA is TGTGCCAGCAGCTCGAGGGGATTCACTAATGAAAAACTGTTTTTT. This gives the protein CASSSRGFTNEKLFF. The rearrangement links TRBV7-9 to TRBJ1-4; tentatively, D is TRBD1 (5 bases). The CDR3 is made up of 15 amino acids. Germline V gene data show CDR1 as SEHNR and CDR2 as FQNEAQ (reference sequence). With 4 bases removed from V and 2 bases from J, the gap between germline ends came to 11 bases.

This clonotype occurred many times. The CDR3 loop reads CASSPQGADTQYF. Here the CDR3 DNA reads TGTGCCAGCAGCCCCCAGGGGGCGGATACGCAGTATTTT. The chain carries TRBV7-2 and TRBJ2-3, with 8 bases lining up with TRBD1. Germline CDR1 reads SGHTA; CDR2 reads FQGNSA. Germline trimming cut 5 bases from V and 6 bases from J; bases unmatched to any gene: 4. The CDR3 extends over 13 amino acids. The full variable domain, its missing parts supplied by reference TRBV7-2 and TRBJ2-3, is GAGVSQSPSNKVTEKGKDVELRCDPISGHTALYWYRQSLGQGLEFLIYFQGNSAPDKSGLPSDRFSAERTGGSVSTLTIQRTQQEDSAVYLCASSPQGADTQYFGPGTRLTVL.

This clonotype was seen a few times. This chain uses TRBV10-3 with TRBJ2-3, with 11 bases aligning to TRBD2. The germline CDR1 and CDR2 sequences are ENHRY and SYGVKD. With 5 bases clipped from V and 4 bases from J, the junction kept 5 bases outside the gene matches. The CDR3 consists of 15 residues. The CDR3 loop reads CAISLAGGSADTQYF. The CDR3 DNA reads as TGTGCCATCAGTTTAGCGGGGGGGTCCGCAGATACGCAGTATTTT.

CDR3 coding DNA: TGTGCCAGCAGTCGGGTGACTGAAGCTTTCTTT. It is translated as CASSRVTEAFF. This chain uses TRBV5-6 with TRBJ1-1; D is undetermined. The germline V gene has CDR1 SGHDT and CDR2 YYEEEE. This CDR3 spans 11 amino acids. V shed 5 bases and J shed 5 bases, with 7 bases lying between them.

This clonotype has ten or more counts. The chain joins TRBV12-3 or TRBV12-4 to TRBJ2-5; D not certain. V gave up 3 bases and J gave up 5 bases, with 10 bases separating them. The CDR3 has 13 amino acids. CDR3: CASSFPGVETQYF. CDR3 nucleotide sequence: TGTGCCAGCAGTTTTCCGGGCGTGGAGACCCAGTACTTC.

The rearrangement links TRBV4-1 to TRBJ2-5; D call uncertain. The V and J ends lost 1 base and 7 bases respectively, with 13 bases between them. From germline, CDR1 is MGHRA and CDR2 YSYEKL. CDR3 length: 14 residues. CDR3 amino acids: CASSQGLGFGTQYF. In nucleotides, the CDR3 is TGCGCCAGCAGCCAAGGTCTAGGCTTCGGGACCCAGTACTTC.

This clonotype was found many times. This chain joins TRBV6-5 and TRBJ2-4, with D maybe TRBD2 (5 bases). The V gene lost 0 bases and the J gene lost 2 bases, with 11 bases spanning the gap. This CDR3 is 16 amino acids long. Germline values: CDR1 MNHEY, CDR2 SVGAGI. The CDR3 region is CASSYSGVGTKNIQYF. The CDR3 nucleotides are TGTGCCAGCAGTTACTCTGGGGTCGGGACCAAAAACATTCAGTACTTC.

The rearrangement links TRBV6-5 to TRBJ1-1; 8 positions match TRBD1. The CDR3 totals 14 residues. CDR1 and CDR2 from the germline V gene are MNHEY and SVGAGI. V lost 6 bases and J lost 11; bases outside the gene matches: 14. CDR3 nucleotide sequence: TGTGCCAGCAGCCGCCGAGACAGGGGATTTTTTGCTTTCTTT. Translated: CASSRRDRGFFAFF.

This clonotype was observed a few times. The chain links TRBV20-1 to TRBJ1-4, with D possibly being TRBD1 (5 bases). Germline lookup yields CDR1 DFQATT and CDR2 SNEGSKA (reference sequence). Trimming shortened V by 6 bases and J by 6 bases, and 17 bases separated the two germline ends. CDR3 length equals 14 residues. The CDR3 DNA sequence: TGCAGTGCCATCCCCCGGCCAGGGCATGAAAAACTGTTTTTT. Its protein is CSAIPRPGHEKLFF.

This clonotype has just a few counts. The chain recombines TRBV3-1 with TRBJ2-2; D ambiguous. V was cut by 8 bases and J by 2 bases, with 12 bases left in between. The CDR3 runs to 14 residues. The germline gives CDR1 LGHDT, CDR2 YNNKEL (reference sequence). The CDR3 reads CASALDGNTGELFF. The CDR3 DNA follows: TGTGCCAGCGCCCTTGACGGTAACACCGGGGAGCTGTTTTTT.

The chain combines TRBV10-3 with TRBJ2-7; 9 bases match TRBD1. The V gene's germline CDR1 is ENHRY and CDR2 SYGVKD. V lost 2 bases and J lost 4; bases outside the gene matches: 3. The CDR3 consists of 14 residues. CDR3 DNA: TGTGCCATCAGTGAGGGGACAGGGCTTTACGAGCAGTACTTC. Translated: CAISEGTGLYEQYF.

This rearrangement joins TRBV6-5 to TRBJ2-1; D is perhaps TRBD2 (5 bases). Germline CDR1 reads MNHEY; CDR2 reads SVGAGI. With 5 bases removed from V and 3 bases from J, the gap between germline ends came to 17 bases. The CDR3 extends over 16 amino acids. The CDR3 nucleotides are TGTGCCAGCAGTCGCCTCGGGGATTGGGGCTACAATGAGCAGTTCTTC. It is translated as CASSRLGDWGYNEQFF.

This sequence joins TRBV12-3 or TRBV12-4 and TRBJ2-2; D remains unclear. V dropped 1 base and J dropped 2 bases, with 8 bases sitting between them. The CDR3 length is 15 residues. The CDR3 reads CASSLVAGNTGELFF. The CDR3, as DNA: TGTGCCAGCAGTTTAGTAGCTGGTAACACCGGGGAGCTGTTTTTT.

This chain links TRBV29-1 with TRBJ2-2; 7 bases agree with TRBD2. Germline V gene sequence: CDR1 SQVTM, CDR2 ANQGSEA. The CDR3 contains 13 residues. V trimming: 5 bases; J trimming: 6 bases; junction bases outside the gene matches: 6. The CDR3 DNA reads TGCAGCGTTCGGGTAGCGGGTCCCGGGGAGCTGTTTTTT. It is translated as CSVRVAGPGELFF.

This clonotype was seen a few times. The CDR3 sequence is CASSFGSGLAGGPSYNEQFF. CDR3 DNA: TGTGCCAGCAGCTTTGGCTCGGGACTAGCGGGGGGCCCTTCCTACAATGAGCAGTTCTTC. V usage is TRBV5-5 and J usage is TRBJ2-1; 15 positions match TRBD2. This CDR3 comprises 20 residues. V lost 2 bases to trimming and J lost 1 base; unmatched junction nucleotides: 10. CDR1 SGHKS and CDR2 YYEKEE come from the germline V gene (reference sequence).

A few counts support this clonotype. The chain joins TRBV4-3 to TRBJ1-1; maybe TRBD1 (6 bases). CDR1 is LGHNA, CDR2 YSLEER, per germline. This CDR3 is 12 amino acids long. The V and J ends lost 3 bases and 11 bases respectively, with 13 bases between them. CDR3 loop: CASSHQGGLAFF. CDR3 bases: TGCGCCAGCAGCCACCAAGGGGGATTGGCTTTCTTT.

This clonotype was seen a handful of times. CDR3 residues: CASRAGVWYEQYF. In nucleotides, the CDR3 is TGTGCCAGCAGGGCCGGGGTTTGGTACGAGCAGTACTTC. V gene TRBV6-5 combines with J gene TRBJ2-7; maybe TRBD2 (5 bases). V was pared by 6 bases and J by 4 bases, with 13 bases between. The germline gives CDR1 MNHEY, CDR2 SVGAGI. The CDR3 has 13 residues.

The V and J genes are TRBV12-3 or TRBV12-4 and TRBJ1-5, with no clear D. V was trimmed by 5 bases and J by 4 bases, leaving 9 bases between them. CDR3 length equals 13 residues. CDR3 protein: CASSPPTNQPQHF. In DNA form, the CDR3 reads TGTGCCAGCAGTCCTCCAACTAATCAGCCCCAGCATTTT.